Listed below are T cell receptor beta chains from one sample, sequenced in a study of chemoradiotherapy in HPV16-positive cancers. The protocol was immunoSEQ multiplex PCR, while the TCRdb copy is restricted to in-frame clones and leaves out a portion. The data show roughly 23,000 clones, around 90% seen once. Source: blood, taken from a patient who underwent chemoradiotherapy. These receptors were taken from a human donor with HPV-associated anogenital cancer. Each CDR3 is given with its conserved first and last residue. The order of the fields is clone size, D gene, V gene, J gene, CDR3 protein, CDR3 DNA. D genes are given only for firm matches. Expanded clones get a size class; other rows say once, few or many, or leave the size out.

>NA|NA|TRBV10-3|TRBJ1-5
CAIREDRGSNQPQHF
TGTGCCATCAGGGAGGACCGGGGGAGCAATCAGCCCCAGCATTTT
>NA|NA|TRBV6-1|TRBJ1-1
CASSGDLNTEAFF
TGTGCCAGCAGTGGGGACTTGAACACTGAAGCTTTCTTT
>NA|NA|TRBV6-1|TRBJ1-2
CASSEAGRGGGYTF
TGTGCCAGCAGTGAAGCAGGAAGGGGCGGTGGCTACACCTTC
>NA|TRBD1|TRBV20-1|TRBJ2-5
CSPGGGETQYF
TGCAGTCCAGGGGGCGGCGAGACCCAGTACTTC
>NA|NA|TRBV7-9|TRBJ2-5
CASSPPLRLAQETQYF
TGTGCCAGCAGCCCCCCTCTCAGGCTAGCCCAAGAGACCCAGTACTTC
>NA|TRBD2|TRBV27|TRBJ2-3
CASSSLAGATLSTDTQYF
TGTGCCAGCAGTTCACTAGCGGGGGCGACCCTTAGCACAGATACGCAGTATTTT
>NA|TRBD1|TRBV4-2|TRBJ1-1
CASSHPAGDSRDTEAFF
TGTGCCAGCAGCCACCCGGCGGGGGACAGCAGGGACACTGAAGCTTTCTTT
>NA|NA|TRBV5-4|TRBJ2-2
CASSLDTGELFF
TGTGCCAGCAGCTTAGACACCGGGGAGCTGTTTTTT
>NA|NA|TRBV6-5|TRBJ1-2
CVSSYTGRPPFYGYTF
TGTGTCAGCAGTTACACCGGTCGCCCGCCTTTCTATGGCTACACCTTC
>NA|TRBD1|TRBV2|TRBJ1-2
CASSEGQGAKGYTF
TGTGCCAGCAGTGAAGGACAGGGGGCGAAAGGCTACACCTTC
>NA|NA|TRBV2|TRBJ2-6
CASSEGPGRTSGANVLTF
TGTGCCAGCAGCGAGGGCCCGGGACGGACCTCTGGGGCCAACGTCCTGACTTTC
>NA|NA|TRBV30|TRBJ1-3
CAWSVNPNSGNTIYF
TGTGCCTGGAGTGTGAATCCAAACTCTGGAAACACCATATATTTT
>NA|NA|TRBV30|TRBJ1-5
CAWSEGLPGQPQHF
TGTGCCTGGAGTGAAGGCCTCCCAGGGCAGCCCCAGCATTTT
>once|TRBD1|TRBV14|TRBJ1-4
CASSPGQGYEKLFF
TGTGCCAGCAGCCCAGGACAGGGTTATGAAAAACTGTTTTTT
>NA|TRBD1|TRBV2|TRBJ1-2
CASSRDRGPLTNGYTF
TGTGCCAGCAGCCGGGACAGGGGGCCCCTTACCAATGGCTACACCTTC
>NA|NA|TRBV4-1|TRBJ2-2
CASSQEGDPTGELFF
TGCGCCAGCAGCCAAGAAGGGGACCCCACCGGGGAGCTGTTTTTT
>once|TRBD1|TRBV7-6|TRBJ2-5
CASSLTGQGARRQETQYF
TGTGCCAGCAGCTTAACGGGACAGGGGGCACGACGACAAGAGACCCAGTACTTC
>NA|NA|TRBV5-1|TRBJ2-3
CASTLLKTGIGTDTQYF
TGCGCCAGCACCCTGCTAAAGACGGGGATTGGCACAGATACGCAGTATTTT
>NA|TRBD1|TRBV2|TRBJ2-7
CASSVDRGYEQYF
TGTGCCAGCAGTGTCGACAGGGGCTACGAGCAGTACTTC
>NA|TRBD1|TRBV10-3|TRBJ2-5
CASRGQGEETQYF
TGTGCCAGCAGGGGGCAGGGTGAAGAGACCCAGTACTTC
>NA|NA|TRBV2|TRBJ1-2
CASSPTETNYGYTF
TGTGCCAGCAGCCCTACTGAGACTAACTATGGCTACACCTTC
>NA|NA|TRBV19|TRBJ1-2
CASSTTQGNYGYTF
TGTGCCAGTAGTACCACCCAGGGTAACTATGGCTACACCTTC
>once|TRBD2|TRBV2|TRBJ2-3
CASSVGGGYSSTDTQYF
TGTGCCAGCAGTGTTGGCGGGGGATACTCTAGCACAGATACGCAGTATTTT
>NA|TRBD2|TRBV5-1|TRBJ2-5
CASSISGGGETQYF
TGCGCCAGCAGCATTAGCGGGGGAGGGGAGACCCAGTACTTC
>NA|TRBD1|TRBV7-9|TRBJ1-3
CASSPPGQGSGNTIYF
TGTGCCAGCAGCCCACCGGGACAGGGCTCTGGAAACACCATATATTTT
>NA|TRBD1|TRBV6-1|TRBJ1-2
CASSEGDRVGPGYTF
TGTGCCAGCAGTGAAGGGGACAGGGTCGGCCCCGGCTACACCTTC
>NA|TRBD2|TRBV6-1|TRBJ2-3
CASSSGGGADTQYF
TGTGCCAGCAGTAGCGGGGGGGGAGCAGATACGCAGTATTTT
>NA|TRBD2|TRBV7-9|TRBJ2-2
CASSLGLAGANTGELFF
TGTGCCAGCAGCTTGGGACTAGCGGGGGCGAACACCGGGGAGCTGTTTTTT